A selection of T cell receptor beta chains follows, all from one sample in a study of CD8+ T cells in alopecia areata. Repertoires were generated with immunoSEQ multiplex PCR, while TCRdb's copy carries only in-frame clones and drops some. The sample yields 100,000 to 150,000 clones, 60% to 65% seen once. The sequencing used CD4+ T cells sorted from blood, collected at week 4, from a patient treated with tofacitinib. The receptors derive from a human donor with alopecia areata. The CDR3 runs from the conserved cysteine through the conserved F or W. The D gene is left open where the match is weak. The size entry is marked missing in some rows and otherwise reads once, few, many or a size class.

cdr3_nt,cdr3_aa,j_call,d_call,v_call,clone_size
TGTGCCAGCAGCTTAGGGCGGGAACAGCCCCAGCATTTT,CASSLGREQPQHF,TRBJ1-5,.,TRBV7-2,.
TGTGCCAGCAGCCCGACAGGGAACACTGAAGCTTTCTTT,CASSPTGNTEAFF,TRBJ1-1,.,TRBV13,few
TGTGCCACCACGCCAGGGTTCGGGTATGAGCAGTTCTTC,CATTPGFGYEQFF,TRBJ2-1,.,TRBV19,once
TGCAGCGTAGGGCCAACTAATGAAAAACTGTTTTTT,CSVGPTNEKLFF,TRBJ1-4,.,TRBV29-1,.
TGCAGCGTTGAAAATGAGAGAGGGAGCTTT,CSVENERGSF,TRBJ1-1,.,TRBV29-1,.
TGTGCCAGCAGTGGTCGACAGGGGACGAACACTGAAGCTTTCTTT,CASSGRQGTNTEAFF,TRBJ1-1,TRBD1,TRBV6-1,.
TGCGCCAGCAGCCAAGAGGCCAGGGAGCAAGAGACCCAGTACTTC,CASSQEAREQETQYF,TRBJ2-5,.,TRBV4-3,.
TGCGCCAGCAGGCGCACGGGGAACCAAGAGACCCAGTACTTC,CASRRTGNQETQYF,TRBJ2-5,.,TRBV5-1,.
TGTGCCAGTAGGTCCGGGACTAGCGGGACGCTAGCCAAAAACATTCAGTACTTC,CASRSGTSGTLAKNIQYF,TRBJ2-4,TRBD2,TRBV19,.
TGTGCCAGCAGCTTAGGCAGGGATCAGCCCCAGCATTTT,CASSLGRDQPQHF,TRBJ1-5,.,TRBV11-2,.
TGTGCCATCAGTGAGGGCCCGGGGGGCAACCAAGAGACCCAGTACTTC,CAISEGPGGNQETQYF,TRBJ2-5,.,TRBV10-3,few
TGTGCCAGCAGGGCGGGGGGTATCCTCTACGAGCAGTACTTC,CASRAGGILYEQYF,TRBJ2-7,TRBD2,TRBV27,.
TGTGCCAGCAGCGTAGGAGTCAGCCGAAGTGAGCAGTTCTTC,CASSVGVSRSEQFF,TRBJ2-1,.,TRBV9,.
TGTGCCAGCAGCTTACTTTTGGGCCCACTCAGCACAGATACGCAGTATTTT,CASSLLLGPLSTDTQYF,TRBJ2-3,.,TRBV11-2,few
TGTGCCAGCAGCCCAGGGGGCAAGCAGTTCTTC,CASSPGGKQFF,TRBJ2-1,TRBD1,TRBV25-1,.
TGTGCCACCACAGGGGAACTTGCCACCGGGGAGCTGTTTTTT,CATTGELATGELFF,TRBJ2-2,TRBD1,TRBV10-3,.
TGTGCCAGCAGCCCCCCGGGTCCCCAAAACATTCAGTACTTC,CASSPPGPQNIQYF,TRBJ2-4,.,TRBV7-9,.
TGCGCCAGCAGCCCCCGGACTAGCGGGTCCTACGAGCAGTACTTC,CASSPRTSGSYEQYF,TRBJ2-7,TRBD2,TRBV5-1,.
TGTGCCAGCAGCCAAACCAGCGGGATGCGTAATGAGCAGTTCTTC,CASSQTSGMRNEQFF,TRBJ2-1,TRBD2,TRBV14,.
TGTGCCATCAGTGACTACTCGATGGGCGAGCAGTACTTC,CAISDYSMGEQYF,TRBJ2-7,.,TRBV10-3,.
TGTGCCTGGACCACAGGGCGGACGAACACCGGGGAGCTGTTTTTT,CAWTTGRTNTGELFF,TRBJ2-2,.,TRBV30,.
TGCAGCGTCTGGACAGGGACGGAGACCCAGTACTTC,CSVWTGTETQYF,TRBJ2-5,TRBD1,TRBV29-1,.
TGCAGCTTCATGGAGGTGGGTGCACAGTTCTTC,CSFMEVGAQFF,TRBJ2-1,.,TRBV29-1,.
TGCGCCAGCAGCCAAGAGAACAGGGTGGGCACAGATACGCAGTATTTT,CASSQENRVGTDTQYF,TRBJ2-3,.,TRBV4-1,.
TGCAGCGCCCTCTCAGGGGGGTCGAACACCGGGGAGCTGTTTTTT,CSALSGGSNTGELFF,TRBJ2-2,.,TRBV29-1,.
TGTGCCAGCAGTGAAGAGGGGTTCGAGACCCAGTACTTC,CASSEEGFETQYF,TRBJ2-5,.,TRBV25-1,.
TGCAGCGCGACGGAAGGCGAGCAGTACTTC,CSATEGEQYF,TRBJ2-7,.,TRBV29-1,few
TGTGCCAGCAGCTTAAGACGGGGTGGTACGGAGACCCAGTACTTC,CASSLRRGGTETQYF,TRBJ2-5,.,TRBV7-3,.
TGTGCCAGCAGCCCAGGGCAGGGAGGTTACAATGAGCAGTTCTTC,CASSPGQGGYNEQFF,TRBJ2-1,.,TRBV9,.
TGTGCCAGCCAGGGGCGCAATCAGCCCCAGCATTTT,CASQGRNQPQHF,TRBJ1-5,.,TRBV19,.
TGTGCCAGCAGTGCAGGGACTAGCGGCTCCTACGAGCAGTACTTC,CASSAGTSGSYEQYF,TRBJ2-7,TRBD2,TRBV2,many
TGTGCTAGTGGGACTACCTACAATGAGCAGTTCTTC,CASGTTYNEQFF,TRBJ2-1,.,TRBV12-5,.
TGTGCCAGCAGCTTTGAGTGGGGTGGCTACACCTTC,CASSFEWGGYTF,TRBJ1-2,.,TRBV11-2,.
TGTGCCAGCAGCCTCAAACGACAGGGGCAAGAGACCCAGTACTTC,CASSLKRQGQETQYF,TRBJ2-5,TRBD1,TRBV11-2,few
TGTGCCTGGAGTAGACGACAGGGAATAGTTGGCTACACCTTC,CAWSRRQGIVGYTF,TRBJ1-2,TRBD1,TRBV30,once
TGTGCCATCAGTGACCCCCAAACTAGCGGGGGGCAAGAGACCCAGTACTTC,CAISDPQTSGGQETQYF,TRBJ2-5,TRBD2,TRBV10-3,.
TGTGCCAGCAGCTTACACAGCCTCAATCAGCCCCAGCATTTT,CASSLHSLNQPQHF,TRBJ1-5,.,TRBV11-2,.